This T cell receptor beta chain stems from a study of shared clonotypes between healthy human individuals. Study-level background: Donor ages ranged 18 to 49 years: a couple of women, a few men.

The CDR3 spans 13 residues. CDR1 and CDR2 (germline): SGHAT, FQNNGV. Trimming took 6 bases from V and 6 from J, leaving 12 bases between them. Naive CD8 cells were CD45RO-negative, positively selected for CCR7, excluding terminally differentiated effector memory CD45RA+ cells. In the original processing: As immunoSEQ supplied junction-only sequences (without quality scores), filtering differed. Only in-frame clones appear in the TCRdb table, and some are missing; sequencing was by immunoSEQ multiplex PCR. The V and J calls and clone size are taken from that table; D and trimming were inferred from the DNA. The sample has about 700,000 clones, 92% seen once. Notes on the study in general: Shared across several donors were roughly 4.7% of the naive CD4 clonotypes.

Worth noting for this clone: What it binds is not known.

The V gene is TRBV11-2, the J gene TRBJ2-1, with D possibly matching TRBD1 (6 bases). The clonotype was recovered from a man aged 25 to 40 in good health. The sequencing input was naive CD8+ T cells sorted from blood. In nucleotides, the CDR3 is TGTGCCAGCAGAACCACAGGGATCAATGAGCAGTTCTTC. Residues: CASRTTGINEQFF.